These 26 T cell receptor beta chains share one sample of origin, sequenced in a study of T cell responses to AZD1222 COVID-19 vaccine. Sequencing was performed with immunoSEQ multiplex PCR; in TCRdb, only in-frame clones are kept and a portion is missing. The sample lists 120,000 to 150,000 clones; more than 75% were seen once. The material sequenced was peripheral blood, taken on day 0 of AZD1222 vaccination. The receptor source for this set is an adult in good health.

The V call is TRBV27, the J call TRBJ1-1, with a possible D match to TRBD1 (5 bases). This CDR3 spans 13 amino acids. Germline V gene sequence: CDR1 MNHEY, CDR2 SMNVEV (reference sequence). V was cut by 3 bases and J by 3 bases, with 8 bases left in between. The CDR3 is CASSFFRDTEAFF. The CDR3 DNA sequence: TGTGCCAGCAGTTTTTTCAGGGACACTGAAGCTTTCTTT.

The count of this clone is one. The gene calls are TRBV3-1 (or the pseudogene TRBV3-2) and TRBJ1-5; D is unresolved. Trimming stripped 0 bases from V and 2 bases from J, with 8 bases between. CDR1 is LGHDT and CDR2 is YNNKEL in the germline V gene (reference sequence). The CDR3 loop spans 15 amino acids. The CDR3 reads CASSQEAGGNQPQHF. As DNA, the CDR3 is TGTGCCAGCAGCCAAGAGGCCGGGGGCAATCAGCCCCAGCATTTT.

This sequence joins TRBV6-6 and TRBJ2-1, with TRBD2 matching 9 bases. With 2 bases clipped from V and 8 bases from J, the junction kept 7 bases outside the gene matches. CDR1 and CDR2 from the germline V gene are MNHNY and SVGAGI (reference sequence). The CDR3 sequence is 15 residues long. The CDR3 loop is CASSYTAGGFDEQFF. In nucleotides, the CDR3 is TGTGCCAGCAGTTACACAGCGGGGGGTTTCGATGAGCAGTTCTTC.

In this sample, this clone turned up once. This chain joins TRBV6-5 and TRBJ1-5; D gene ambiguous. Germline loops: CDR1 MNHEY, CDR2 SVGAGI. Trimming left V 7 bases short and J 1 base short, with 5 bases between. CDR3 length equals 12 residues. CDR3 DNA sequence: TGTGCCAGCAAGAAGAGCAATCAGCCCCAGCATTTT. Translation gives CASKKSNQPQHF.

The chain is built from TRBV7-3 and TRBJ1-1; D is unresolved. This CDR3 spans 13 amino acids. The V gene lost 4 bases and the J gene lost 0 bases, with 6 bases spanning the gap. CDR1 SGHTA and CDR2 FQGTGA come from the germline V gene. The CDR3 region has the DNA TGTGCCAGCAGCTCCCGACTGAACACTGAAGCTTTCTTT. Its translation is CASSSRLNTEAFF.

As DNA, the CDR3 is TGTGCCAGCAGCCATGGGAGGAATCCCGACTACGAGCAGTACTTC. Translation: CASSHGRNPDYEQYF. The chain uses TRBV3-1 (or the pseudogene TRBV3-2) and TRBJ2-7, with a weak D call TRBD2 (6 bases). The V end was cut by 3 bases, the J end by 3 bases, with 15 bases between. CDR1 is LGHDT, CDR2 YNNKEL, per germline (reference sequence). CDR3 length: 15 residues.

The rearrangement uses TRBV15 and TRBJ1-4, with D possibly being TRBD1 (5 bases). This CDR3 has 14 amino acids. Germline CDR1 LNHNV, CDR2 YYDKDF (reference sequence). V was clipped by 0 bases and J by 11 bases, with 13 bases between them. The CDR3 coding sequence is TGTGCCACCAGCAGAGAGGAGACAGCACTTAAACTGTTTTTT. Translated: CATSREETALKLFF.

The chain couples TRBV7-2 to TRBJ2-5; D not resolved. The CDR3 spans 14 residues. Trimming removed 5 bases at V and 1 base at J, with 11 bases between. CDR1 and CDR2 from the germline V gene are SGHTA and FQGNSA. The DNA of the CDR3 is TGTGCCAGCAGCCCCGGGCCTTTCCAAGAGACCCAGTACTTC. This sequence encodes CASSPGPFQETQYF. Based on the CDR3 plus reference TRBV7-2 and TRBJ2-5, the full variable domain is GAGVSQSPSNKVTEKGKDVELRCDPISGHTALYWYRQSLGQGLEFLIYFQGNSAPDKSGLPSDRFSAERTGGSVSTLTIQRTQQEDSAVYLCASSPGPFQETQYFGPGTRLLVL.

This rearrangement joins TRBV7-9 to TRBJ1-2; possible D gene TRBD1, 5 bases. Trimming pared 7 bases from V and 8 bases from J, leaving 17 bases between. Germline CDR1 and CDR2: SEHNR and FQNEAQ (reference sequence). The CDR3 has 13 amino acids. CDR3 DNA: TGTGCCAGCATCTGGGTGGGAACAGGCGGCTACACCTTC. It yields the protein CASIWVGTGGYTF.

V usage is TRBV3-1 (or the pseudogene TRBV3-2) and J usage is TRBJ1-6; D possibly corresponds to TRBD1 (5 bases). The CDR3 is 14 residues long. Germline values: CDR1 LGHDT, CDR2 YNNKEL (reference sequence). Trimming pared 2 bases from V and 7 bases from J, leaving 9 bases between. CDR3 sequence: CASSQLGENSPLHF. The CDR3 nucleotides are TGTGCCAGCAGCCAATTAGGGGAAAATTCACCCCTCCACTTT.

V and J are TRBV19 and TRBJ2-1; perhaps D is TRBD1 or TRBD2 (6 bases each). V lost 1 base, J lost 2 bases, and 15 bases lay in between. There are 17 residues in the CDR3. CDR1 and CDR2 from the germline V gene are LNHDA and SQIVND (reference sequence). CDR3 region: CASSIGRGAATYNEQFF. The CDR3 DNA is TGTGCCAGTAGTATAGGGAGGGGGGCGGCGACCTACAATGAGCAGTTCTTC.

The chain is built from TRBV9 and TRBJ2-1; 9 bases fit TRBD2. Trimming cost V 2 bases and J 0 bases; bases outside gene matches: 6. The CDR3 extends over 17 amino acids. Per the germline V gene, CDR1 is SGDLS and CDR2 is YYNGEE. CDR3 bases: TGTGCCAGCAGCGTCCGCCTAGCGGGAAGCTCCTACAATGAGCAGTTCTTC. It specifies CASSVRLAGSSYNEQFF.

The chain uses TRBV5-1 and TRBJ2-3; no definite D call. This CDR3 spans 15 amino acids. Trimming cost V 0 bases and J 1 base, with 9 bases left between them. Germline lookup yields CDR1 SGHRS and CDR2 YFSETQ. In DNA form, the CDR3 reads TGCGCCAGCAGCTTGGAGAACCGCCGCACAGATACGCAGTATTTT. It translates to CASSLENRRTDTQYF.

The rearrangement links TRBV4-3 to TRBJ2-7; 10 bases fit TRBD2. The CDR3 totals 16 residues. Trimming cost V 0 bases and J 6 bases; bases outside gene matches: 8. Germline loops: CDR1 LGHNA, CDR2 YSLEER. CDR3 in DNA: TGCGCCAGCAGCCAAGATCTTGTAGCGGGGGGCAGCGAGCAGTACTTC. The encoded protein is CASSQDLVAGGSEQYF.

This sequence joins TRBV5-4 and TRBJ1-1; maybe TRBD1 (6 bases). With 0 bases removed from V and 7 bases from J, the gap between germline ends came to 7 bases. Germline CDR1 SGHNT, CDR2 YYREEE (reference sequence). The CDR3 is 12 residues long. In DNA, the CDR3 is TGTGCCAGCAGCTTGGACAGGGATGAAGCTTTCTTT. It encodes CASSLDRDEAFF.

This sequence joins TRBV4-1 and TRBJ2-5; D unclear. Germline V gene lookup returns CDR1 MGHRA and CDR2 YSYEKL. Trimming stripped 7 bases from V and 5 bases from J, with 17 bases between. The CDR3 is made up of 14 amino acids. CDR3 nucleotide sequence: TGCGCCAGCAAGCCAGTCTCGTCCGGGGAGACCCAGTACTTC. Encoded protein: CASKPVSSGETQYF.

The chain joins TRBV27 to TRBJ2-2; D gene unclear. This CDR3 region has 13 residues. Germline lookup yields CDR1 MNHEY and CDR2 SMNVEV (reference sequence). Trimming left V 6 bases short and J 0 bases short, with 5 bases between. The CDR3 DNA is TGTGCCAGCAGCTACTCGAACACCGGGGAGCTGTTTTTT. Translated: CASSYSNTGELFF.

The chain is built from TRBV4-2 and TRBJ1-2; weak D call: TRBD1 (5 bases). The V gene's germline CDR1 is LGHNA and CDR2 YNFKEQ. V was clipped by 1 base and J by 0 bases, with 9 bases between them. CDR3 length equals 15 residues. The CDR3 loop reads CASSQAGGANYGYTF. As DNA, the CDR3 is TGTGCCAGCAGCCAAGCGGGGGGAGCTAACTATGGCTACACCTTC.

This clone was seen once. The rearrangement joins TRBV18 to TRBJ1-2; the D gene is possibly TRBD1 (5 bases). CDR1 is KGHSH and CDR2 is LQKENI in the germline V gene. V lost 2 bases and J lost 0, with 16 bases in between. CDR3 length equals 17 residues. CDR3 sequence reads: CASSPGAGPTTNYGYTF. Written as DNA, the CDR3 is TGTGCCAGCTCACCAGGAGCAGGGCCGACAACTAACTATGGCTACACCTTC. Using reference TRBV18 and TRBJ1-2 for the parts outside the CDR3, the full variable domain is NAGVMQNPRHLVRRRGQEARLRCSPMKGHSHVYWYRQLPEEGLKFMVYLQKENIIDESGMPKERFSAEFPKEGPSILRIQQVVRGDSAAYFCASSPGAGPTTNYGYTFGSGTRLTVV.

The CDR3 region has the DNA TGTGCCAGCAGTTACTCGATGGGGCAGGGAAGTTCACCCCTCCACTTT. Translation: CASSYSMGQGSSPLHF. The genes are TRBV6-5 and TRBJ1-6, with D tentatively TRBD1 (5 bases). Germline values: CDR1 MNHEY, CDR2 SVGAGI. This CDR3 has 16 residues. Trimming took 0 bases from V and 9 from J, leaving 15 bases between them.

The J gene is TRBJ2-5, the V gene TRBV7-2, with D perhaps being TRBD1 or TRBD2 (6 bases each). Germline V gives CDR1 SGHTA, CDR2 FQGNSA. Trimming took 2 bases from V and 2 from J, leaving 9 bases between them. This CDR3 is 14 amino acids long. DNA of the CDR3: TGTGCCAGCAGCTTAAGGGGGGCGCAAGAGACCCAGTACTTC. This translates into CASSLRGAQETQYF. Based on the CDR3 plus reference TRBV7-2 and TRBJ2-5, the full variable domain is GAGVSQSPSNKVTEKGKDVELRCDPISGHTALYWYRQSLGQGLEFLIYFQGNSAPDKSGLPSDRFSAERTGGSVSTLTIQRTQQEDSAVYLCASSLRGAQETQYFGPGTRLLVL.

This clone was detected only once. This rearrangement joins TRBV5-1 to TRBJ1-1; D is ambiguous. The CDR3 contains 16 residues. Trimming removed 1 base at V and 0 bases at J, with 13 bases between. Germline CDR1 reads SGHRS; CDR2 reads YFSETQ. The CDR3 DNA is TGCGCCAGCAGCTTGTTTGCCCTGACGGTGAACACTGAAGCTTTCTTT. Amino acids: CASSLFALTVNTEAFF.

V usage is TRBV6-2 or TRBV6-3 and J usage is TRBJ2-1, with unresolved D. With 2 bases removed from V and 5 bases from J, the gap between germline ends came to 4 bases. There are 12 residues in the CDR3. Germline lookup yields CDR1 MNHEY and CDR2 SVGEGT. The CDR3 region is CASSYPDNEQFF. DNA for the CDR3: TGTGCCAGCAGTTACCCCGACAATGAGCAGTTCTTC.

The J gene is TRBJ2-7, the V gene TRBV2; 10 nucleotides match TRBD1. With 4 bases clipped from V and 3 bases from J, the junction kept 6 bases outside the gene matches. Per the germline V gene, CDR1 is SNHLY and CDR2 is FYNNEI. The CDR3 totals 15 residues. The CDR3 DNA reads as TGTGCCAGCAGTGTCGACAGGGGGCCCCTCTACGAGCAGTACTTC. Its protein product is CASSVDRGPLYEQYF.

The CDR3 spells CASRGREGNYGYTF. The CDR3 nucleotides read TGTGCCAGCAGGGGAAGGGAGGGCAACTATGGCTACACCTTC. The chain carries TRBV2 and TRBJ1-2; no reliable D call. From germline, CDR1 is SNHLY and CDR2 FYNNEI. The CDR3 extends over 14 amino acids. V lost 6 bases, J lost 2 bases, and 13 bases lay in between.

This clone was picked up one time. V gene TRBV4-3 combines with J gene TRBJ2-2; weak D call: TRBD2 (6 bases). V was trimmed by 0 bases and J by 6 bases, leaving 14 bases between them. This CDR3 has 16 residues. Germline V CDR1 and CDR2: LGHNA, YSLEER. The CDR3 DNA is TGCGCCAGCAGCCAAGATGAAGGTGGAGGGCCCGGGGAGCTGTTTTTT. Translation gives CASSQDEGGGPGELFF.